The sequence of this T cell receptor beta chain was determined in a study of T cell changes during pregnancy in multiple sclerosis. This table comes from immunoSEQ multiplex PCR, and its TCRdb copy is limited to in-frame clones, with some not included. This table has some 29,000 clones, approximately 90% appearing once. The CDR3 is made up of 15 amino acids. Germline V lookup: CDR1 MNHNY, CDR2 SVGAGI (reference sequence). Deletions cut 0 bases from V and 5 bases from J, with 13 bases between. This clone turned up a few times. The rearrangement links TRBV6-6 to TRBJ1-1, with TRBD1 as a possible D gene (5 bases). This clonotype was sampled from a female donor with multiple sclerosis, enrolled in a pregnancy study. The material sequenced was CD8+ T cells from peripheral blood mononuclear cells, taken after pregnancy. The CDR3 coding sequence is TGTGCCAGCAGTTACTCGAAAGGGGTGGGAACTGAAGCTTTCTTT. This sequence encodes CASSYSKGVGTEAFF.